This T cell receptor (beta chain) was sequenced during a study of blood T cell repertoires in COVID-19. Study-wide background: The United States, Italy and Spain supplied acute and convalescent COVID-19 samples. The analysed material was cDNA or gDNA that came from T cells, B-cell-depleted T cells, or PBMCs.

This clone occurred a few times. As handled by the study authors: From reference gene primer amplification, estimates of nucleated cell counts were derived. Produced via immunoSEQ multiplex PCR; TCRdb's table is partial and in-frame only. From that table come the V and J calls and clone size; the DNA was used to work out D and trimming. The sample shows nearly 55,000 clones, just over 85% of them seen only once. The clonotype comes from a man in his 70s with active COVID-19. Sequencing was performed on peripheral blood.

CDR3 residues: CASSGASGGAGETQYF. Written as DNA, the CDR3 is TGTGCCAGCAGTGGGGCTAGCGGGGGAGCGGGAGAGACCCAGTACTTC. The chain is built from TRBV2 and TRBJ2-5; TRBD2 agrees at 10 bases. CDR3 length: 16 residues. The V gene end was trimmed by 4 bases and the J gene end by 4 bases; junction bases not matched to a gene: 9. Per the germline V gene, CDR1 is SNHLY and CDR2 is FYNNEI.